These 15 T cell receptor beta chains share one sample of origin, sequenced in a study of T-cell reconstitution after alpha-beta-depleted transplantation in children. This sample's TCRbeta library carried unique molecular identifier barcodes. One entry per CDR3 protein, called by TCRdb with MiXCR from the PCR reads. The repertoire holds around 600,000 distinct CDR3 sequences, with 23% as singletons. Specimen: PBMCs, mostly from graft donor cells, collected 360 days after TCRalphabeta/CD19-depleted stem cell transplant. Source of these receptors: a boy less than two years old who had a stem cell transplant for acute myeloid leukemia, so the T cells may come from the graft donor.

This clonotype has at least ten counts. This rearrangement joins TRBV5-5 to TRBJ2-7; weak D call: TRBD1 (6 bases). CDR3 length: 15 residues. Germline CDR1 is SGHKS and CDR2 is YYEKEE (reference sequence). V lost 1 base and J lost 2, with 13 bases in between. CDR3 in amino acids: CASSLLWDTPYEQYF. The CDR3 DNA sequence: TGTGCCAGCAGCTTGTTGTGGGACACCCCCTACGAGCAGTACTTC.

The gene calls are TRBV20-1 and TRBJ1-3, with D maybe TRBD1 (5 bases). The germline CDR1 and CDR2 sequences are DFQATT and SNEGSKA (reference sequence). The V gene lost 3 bases and the J gene lost 0 bases, with 12 bases spanning the gap. The CDR3 has 15 amino acids. The CDR3: CSASFEGSSGNTIYF. The CDR3, as DNA: TGCAGTGCTAGTTTTGAGGGGAGCTCTGGAAACACCATATATTTT.

CDR3 sequence: CSVEVDGWGTEAFF. CDR3 nucleotide sequence: TGCAGCGTTGAAGTGGACGGTTGGGGCACTGAAGCTTTCTTT. The chain combines TRBV29-1 with TRBJ1-1, with D unclear. The CDR3 is 14 amino acids. Deletions cut 1 base from V and 4 bases from J, with 13 bases between. The germline V gene has CDR1 SQVTM and CDR2 ANQGSEA.

The chain recombines TRBV11-2 with TRBJ2-7, with D perhaps TRBD2 (7 bases). The CDR3 has 15 amino acids. Germline-derived CDR1 and CDR2 are SGHAT and FQNNGV. Trimming shortened V by 5 bases and J by 4 bases, and 18 bases separated the two germline ends. CDR3 region: CASSPTPGGSYEQYF. CDR3 DNA sequence: TGTGCCAGCAGCCCAACTCCGGGGGGCTCTTACGAGCAGTACTTC.

This clonotype was observed a single time. This chain links TRBV5-1 with TRBJ2-3; tentatively, D is TRBD1 (5 bases). The CDR3 runs to 14 residues. Germline CDR1 and CDR2: SGHRS and YFSETQ. The V gene lost 4 bases and the J gene lost 5 bases, with 14 bases spanning the gap. CDR3 nucleotide sequence: TGCGCCAGCAGCACCCACCCCAGGGAAGATACGCAGTATTTT. Translated: CASSTHPREDTQYF. The whole variable domain, remainder taken from reference TRBV5-1 and TRBJ2-3, is KAGVTQTPRYLIKTRGQQVTLSCSPISGHRSVSWYQQTPGQGLQFLFEYFSETQRNKGNFPGRFSGRQFSNSRSEMNVSTLELGDSALYLCASSTHPREDTQYFGPGTRLTVL.

There are many counts of this clonotype. This chain uses TRBV18 with TRBJ2-5, with TRBD1 identical over 9 bases. This CDR3 is 16 amino acids long. The J segment lost 4 bases and the V segment lost 2 bases, leaving 8 bases of the junction unmatched. Germline V gives CDR1 KGHSH, CDR2 LQKENI. CDR3 sequence reads: CASSPIGGQGAETQYF. DNA for the CDR3: TGTGCCAGCTCACCAATTGGGGGACAGGGAGCAGAGACCCAGTACTTC.

The V and J genes are TRBV28 and TRBJ2-7; the D is unclear. The CDR3 totals 14 residues. Trimming left V 2 bases short and J 2 bases short, with 10 bases between. Germline V CDR1 and CDR2: MDHEN, SYDVKM. In nucleotides, the CDR3 is TGTGCCAGCAGTTTAGGCAGGATCACCTACGAGCAGTACGTC. It translates to CASSLGRITYEQYV.

This clonotype appeared many times. V gene TRBV5-1 combines with J gene TRBJ2-2; D is uncertain. CDR1 is SGHRS, CDR2 YFSETQ, per germline. This CDR3 is 15 amino acids long. Trimming removed 0 bases from V and 2 bases from J, with 8 bases in between. CDR3 coding DNA: TGCGCCAGCAGCTTGGGGGTACCTAACACCGGGGAGCTGTTTTTT. Translation: CASSLGVPNTGELFF.

This clonotype has a handful of counts. The chain joins TRBV6-1 to TRBJ2-4; 8 nucleotides line up with TRBD1. CDR1 MNHNS and CDR2 SASEGT come from the germline V gene. The CDR3 loop spans 16 amino acids. V lost 6 bases, J lost 0 bases, and 7 bases stayed unmatched. The CDR3 nucleotides read TGTGCCAGCAGACCCGGACAGGGCCTAGCCAAAAACATTCAGTACTTC. Its protein product is CASRPGQGLAKNIQYF.

This clonotype has at least ten counts. J is TRBJ2-2 and V is TRBV25-1; 11 nucleotides line up with TRBD2. This CDR3 has 18 amino acids. V lost 1 base and J lost 2; bases outside the gene matches: 6. CDR1 MGHDK and CDR2 SYGVNS come from the germline V gene. Written as DNA, the CDR3 is TGTGCCAGCAGTGAATGGGCTAGCGGGGGGCCCAACACCGGGGAGCTGTTTTTT. Translated, it gives CASSEWASGGPNTGELFF. The complete variable domain, with remaining parts taken from reference TRBV25-1 and TRBJ2-2, reads EADIYQTPRYLVIGTGKKITLECSQTMGHDKMYWYQQDPGMELHLIHYSYGVNSTEKGDLSSESTVSRIRTEHFPLTLESARPSHTSQYLCASSEWASGGPNTGELFFGEGSRLTVL.

On this clonotype itself: The junction does not match germline at one end; this may be a read error. V usage is TRBV20-1 and J usage is TRBJ2-5; D perhaps matches TRBD2 (6 bases). The CDR3 is 15 residues long. The germline CDR1 and CDR2 sequences are DFQATT and SNEGSKA (reference sequence). CDR3 sequence (DNA): TGCTGTGCTAGTCTCAGCCAAAGGAGGGGAGAGACCCAGTACTTC. Encoded protein: CCASLSQRRGETQYF.

The rearrangement links TRBV6-1 to TRBJ2-1; tentatively, D is TRBD1 (6 bases). CDR3 length: 15 residues. Per the germline V gene, CDR1 is MNHNS and CDR2 is SASEGT. Trimming removed 5 bases at V and 4 bases at J, with 15 bases between. CDR3 protein: CASSTRTASYNEQFF. CDR3 nucleotides: TGTGCCAGCAGTACAAGGACAGCCTCATACAATGAGCAGTTCTTC.

The rearrangement links TRBV20-1 to TRBJ2-3; 14 nucleotides line up with TRBD2. Unmatched junction bases numbered 7, after V lost 3 bases and J lost 2 bases. The CDR3 has 17 residues. The germline V gene has CDR1 DFQATT and CDR2 SNEGSKA (reference sequence). The CDR3 is CSARGLAGEPTTDTQYF. The CDR3 DNA reads as TGCAGTGCTAGGGGACTAGCGGGGGAGCCGACCACAGATACGCAGTATTTT.

This clonotype was counted many times. This chain uses TRBV20-1 with TRBJ1-4; TRBD1 might be the D (6 bases). The V end lost 2 bases, the J end lost 3 bases, and 10 bases lay between the germline ends. CDR3 length equals 14 residues. Germline V gene lookup returns CDR1 DFQATT and CDR2 SNEGSKA (reference sequence). For the CDR3, the DNA is TGCAGTGCTAGAAACAGGGCCTCTAATGAAAAACTGTTTTTT. Its translation is CSARNRASNEKLFF.

The rearrangement joins TRBV20-1 to TRBJ1-6; D unresolved. CDR1 DFQATT and CDR2 SNEGSKA come from the germline V gene (reference sequence). The CDR3 length is 14 residues. Trimming removed 5 bases from V and 0 bases from J, with 8 bases in between. This chain's CDR3 is CSAGRLSYNSPLHF. Written as DNA, the CDR3 is TGCAGTGCTGGCCGACTCTCCTATAATTCACCCCTCCACTTT.